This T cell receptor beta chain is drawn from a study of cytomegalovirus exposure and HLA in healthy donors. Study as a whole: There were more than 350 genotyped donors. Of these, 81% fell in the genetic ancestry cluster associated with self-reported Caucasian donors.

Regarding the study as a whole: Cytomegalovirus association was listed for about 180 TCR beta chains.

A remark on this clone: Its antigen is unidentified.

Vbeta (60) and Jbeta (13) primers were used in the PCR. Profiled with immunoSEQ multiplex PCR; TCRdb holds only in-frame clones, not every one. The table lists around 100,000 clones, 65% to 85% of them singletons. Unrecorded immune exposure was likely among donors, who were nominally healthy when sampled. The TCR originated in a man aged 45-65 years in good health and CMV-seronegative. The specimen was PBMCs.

The DNA of the CDR3 is TGCGCCAGCAGCCACGGAAGCGGGAGTACAACCGAGCAGTACTTC. It yields the protein CASSHGSGSTTEQYF. The V gene is TRBV4-1, the J gene TRBJ2-7; 8 positions agree with TRBD2. Germline V gene lookup returns CDR1 MGHRA and CDR2 YSYEKL. The junction had 10 bases not matched to a gene; V was cut back by 3 bases and J by 6 bases. The CDR3 extends over 15 amino acids.